These 9 T cell receptor beta chains originate from one sample sequenced in a study of shared clonotypes between healthy human individuals. The data were produced by immunoSEQ multiplex PCR, yet TCRdb's version contains in-frame clones alone and is incomplete. This table holds some 1 million clones, roughly 80% found once. Sequencing used memory CD4+ T cells sorted from blood. Subset in this sample: CD45RA-negative fraction. The receptors here all came from a man aged 18 to 29 in good health.

The V call is TRBV7-2, the J call TRBJ2-7; D might be TRBD2 (5 bases). Germline assignment: CDR1 SGHTA and CDR2 FQGNSA. Trimming pared 5 bases from V and 0 bases from J, leaving 11 bases between. This CDR3 has 14 residues. CDR3 sequence reads: CASSPVAGSYEQYF. The CDR3 DNA reads as TGTGCCAGCAGCCCCGTGGCGGGCTCCTACGAGCAGTACTTC.

Points on this clone: Different DNA sequences within this sample yield the same CDR3. This chain links TRBV30 with TRBJ2-2; TRBD1 matches at 7 bases. V shed 4 bases and J 2 bases; nucleotides not matched to a gene: 4. This CDR3 has 14 amino acids. CDR1 is GTSNPN and CDR2 is SVGIG in the germline V gene (reference sequence). The CDR3 spells CAWIRQGNTGELFF. The CDR3 DNA is TGTGCCTGGATACGACAGGGTAACACCGGGGAGCTGTTTTTT.

This clone has only one observation. The chain uses TRBV6-1 and TRBJ2-1; D is unclear. The CDR3 extends over 16 amino acids. The V end lost 3 bases, the J end lost 4 bases, and 16 bases lay between the germline ends. Germline V lookup: CDR1 MNHNS, CDR2 SASEGT. The CDR3 DNA follows: TGTGCCAGCAGTGATAGGTCCCCGTCCGCTTACAATGAGCAGTTCTTC. Its translation is CASSDRSPSAYNEQFF.

This clone was counted between two and nine times. The chain joins TRBV5-6 to TRBJ2-1, with D maybe TRBD2 (6 bases). The germline CDR1 and CDR2 sequences are SGHDT and YYEEEE. The CDR3 is 16 amino acids. Deletions cut 2 bases from V and 2 bases from J, with 14 bases between. CDR3 protein: CASSFGGTATYNEQFF. CDR3 bases: TGTGCCAGCAGCTTCGGCGGGACTGCCACCTACAATGAGCAGTTCTTC.

V and J are TRBV7-9 and TRBJ1-1; tentative D call: TRBD1 (5 bases). The CDR3 totals 12 residues. Germline V CDR1 and CDR2: SEHNR, FQNEAQ (reference sequence). With 5 bases removed from V and 8 bases from J, the gap between germline ends came to 12 bases. In nucleotides, the CDR3 is TGTGCCAGCAGCCCTACAGGATCGGAAGCTTTCTTT. Protein: CASSPTGSEAFF.

The genes are TRBV28 and TRBJ1-1; TRBD1 aligns across 10 bases. The V segment lost 9 bases and the J segment 1 base; nucleotides outside the gene matches: 2. CDR1 and CDR2 (germline): MDHEN, SYDVKM. The CDR3 is 13 residues long. For the CDR3, the DNA is TGTGCCAGTTGGGACAGGGGGAACACTGAAGCTTTCTTT. It specifies CASWDRGNTEAFF.

V is TRBV2 and J is TRBJ2-1; TRBD2 matches at 13 bases. The CDR3 has 15 amino acids. V shed 5 bases, J shed 8 bases, and the junction held 6 bases outside the gene matches. Germline assignment: CDR1 SNHLY and CDR2 FYNNEI. CDR3 in DNA: TGTGCCAGCAGTTCCCGACTAGCGGGAGGCGATGAGCAGTTCTTC. It translates to CASSSRLAGGDEQFF.

This clone was seen only a few times. This sequence joins TRBV30 and TRBJ1-6; D is unresolved. This CDR3 is 12 amino acids long. Trimming left V 5 bases short and J 6 bases short, with 8 bases between. In germline, CDR1 is GTSNPN, CDR2 SVGIG (reference sequence). This CDR3 is CAWGPPNSPLHF. CDR3 in DNA: TGTGCCTGGGGACCCCCTAATTCACCCCTCCACTTT.

V is TRBV5-6 and J is TRBJ2-7; 7 nucleotides align to TRBD2. This CDR3 is built from 14 residues. Germline loops: CDR1 SGHDT, CDR2 YYEEEE. Trimming took 8 bases from V and 2 from J; bases not matched to a gene: 10. CDR3 in amino acids: CASNAGDFAYEQYF. The DNA of the CDR3 is TGTGCCAGTAACGCGGGGGATTTCGCCTACGAGCAGTACTTC.